These T cell receptor beta chains were read from a single sample in a study of beta chain features in type 1 diabetes. Libraries were prepared by immunoSEQ multiplex PCR; TCRdb keeps only in-frame clonotypes and omits some of them. The profile covers tens of thousands of clones, with roughly three fifths appearing a single time and about 2.2% taken by the ten largest. Sequencing was carried out using Tregs from blood. These receptors were taken from a woman between 18 and 30 years old in good health. The CDR3 runs from the conserved cysteine through the conserved F or W. A D gene is named only where the DNA matches it firmly. Only part of the rows carry a size: once, few, many, or a class if the clone is expanded.

j_call: TRBJ2-7; v_call: TRBV4-3; clone_size: .; d_call: .; cdr3_nt: TGCGCCAGCAGCCAAGATTGGGGGGACCCCTACGAGCAGTACTTC; cdr3_aa: CASSQDWGDPYEQYF
j_call: TRBJ2-1; v_call: TRBV7-9; clone_size: .; d_call: .; cdr3_nt: TGTGCCAGCAGCTTAGACCCGGTTCGGGGAGGTGAGCAGTTCTTC; cdr3_aa: CASSLDPVRGGEQFF
j_call: TRBJ2-7; v_call: TRBV4-2; clone_size: .; d_call: TRBD1; cdr3_nt: TGTGCCAGCAGCCAAGATCCGAGGGGACAGGGGGCGCACGAGCAGTACTTC; cdr3_aa: CASSQDPRGQGAHEQYF
j_call: TRBJ2-3; v_call: TRBV7-9; clone_size: .; d_call: TRBD2; cdr3_nt: TGTGCCAGCAGCTTAGCGAGCACTAGCGGGATTACAGATACGCAGTATTTT; cdr3_aa: CASSLASTSGITDTQYF
j_call: TRBJ2-1; v_call: TRBV6-1; clone_size: .; d_call: TRBD1; cdr3_nt: TGTGCCAGCAGTCAGGACAGGGCGGAGTACAATGAGCAGTTCTTC; cdr3_aa: CASSQDRAEYNEQFF
j_call: TRBJ1-2; v_call: TRBV10-3; clone_size: .; d_call: .; cdr3_nt: TGTGCCATCAGAGAAGACAGTTCCTATGGCTACACCTTC; cdr3_aa: CAIREDSSYGYTF
j_call: TRBJ2-5; v_call: TRBV7-2; clone_size: .; d_call: .; cdr3_nt: TGTGCCAGCAGCCCCAGGATCCAAGAGACCCAGTACTTC; cdr3_aa: CASSPRIQETQYF
j_call: TRBJ1-2; v_call: TRBV28; clone_size: .; d_call: TRBD1; cdr3_nt: TGTGCCAGCAGTTCGACAGGGAACGGCTACACCTTC; cdr3_aa: CASSSTGNGYTF
j_call: TRBJ2-2; v_call: TRBV18; clone_size: few; d_call: TRBD2; cdr3_nt: TGTGCCAGCTCACCCTCTAGCGGGGGGAACACCGGGGAGCTGTTTTTT; cdr3_aa: CASSPSSGGNTGELFF
j_call: TRBJ2-3; v_call: TRBV30; clone_size: .; d_call: .; cdr3_nt: TGTGCCTGGAGTGTAGGCAACAGTCAAACAGATACGCAGTATTTT; cdr3_aa: CAWSVGNSQTDTQYF
j_call: TRBJ2-5; v_call: TRBV7-9; clone_size: .; d_call: .; cdr3_nt: TGTGCCAGCAGCCACTCCAGGGTACCGTGGGAGACCCAGTACTTC; cdr3_aa: CASSHSRVPWETQYF
j_call: TRBJ1-1; v_call: TRBV19; clone_size: .; d_call: .; cdr3_nt: TGTGCCAGTAGTATCGTGGGACAAGGCCATCGGGCTTTCTTT; cdr3_aa: CASSIVGQGHRAFF
j_call: TRBJ2-7; v_call: TRBV29-1; clone_size: few; d_call: .; cdr3_nt: TGCAGCGTCGCAACCGGGACCAGGGGTTCCTACGAGCAGTACTTC; cdr3_aa: CSVATGTRGSYEQYF
j_call: TRBJ2-1; v_call: TRBV9; clone_size: .; d_call: .; cdr3_nt: TGTGCCAGCAGCCTACGCTACAATGAGCAGTTCTTC; cdr3_aa: CASSLRYNEQFF